Following are 25 T cell receptor beta chains from one sample sequenced in a study of blood T cell repertoires in COVID-19. Measured with immunoSEQ multiplex PCR; TCRdb has only the in-frame clones, and not every one. The table includes 50,000 to 55,000 clones, about 91% detected once. The sequenced sample consisted of peripheral blood. These receptors were obtained from a man aged 55 to 70 with active COVID-19.

V gene TRBV7-9 combines with J gene TRBJ2-7; TRBD1 is a possible D gene (5 bases). The germline V gene encodes CDR1 SEHNR and CDR2 FQNEAQ (reference sequence). CDR3 length equals 14 residues. Trimming pared 5 bases from V and 5 bases from J, leaving 16 bases between. The CDR3 here is CASSPASGNHEQYF. The CDR3 DNA follows: TGTGCCAGCAGCCCCGCGTCAGGGAACCACGAGCAGTACTTC.

CDR3 in DNA: TGTGCCAGCAGTTTAGCGGGTGGACCGTCCTACGAGCAGTACTTC. Translated, it gives CASSLAGGPSYEQYF. The chain is built from TRBV27 and TRBJ2-7, with D perhaps matching TRBD2 (5 bases). The germline CDR1 and CDR2 sequences are MNHEY and SMNVEV (reference sequence). Trimming stripped 2 bases from V and 1 base from J, with 12 bases between. This CDR3 region has 15 residues.

The rearrangement joins TRBV5-4 to TRBJ1-1; D may be TRBD1 (6 bases). Trimming cost V 4 bases and J 1 base, with 17 bases left between them. CDR1 is SGHNT, CDR2 YYREEE, per germline (reference sequence). This CDR3 has 16 residues. The CDR3 spells CASSGGHRRENTEAFF. The CDR3 DNA reads TGTGCCAGCAGCGGGGGACACCGCCGTGAGAACACTGAAGCTTTCTTT. The full variable domain, rest sourced from reference TRBV5-4 and TRBJ1-1, is ETGVTQSPTHLIKTRGQQVTLRCSSQSGHNTVSWYQQALGQGPQFIFQYYREEENGRGNFPPRFSGLQFPNYSSELNVNALELDDSALYLCASSGGHRRENTEAFFGQGTRLTVV.

V gene TRBV27 combines with J gene TRBJ2-7; TRBD2 aligns across 13 bases. The CDR3 is made up of 15 amino acids. Germline V gene data show CDR1 as MNHEY and CDR2 as SMNVEV (reference sequence). J lost 4 bases, V lost 4 bases, and 4 bases had no gene match. This CDR3 is CASSSGLAGKYEQYF. For the CDR3, the DNA is TGTGCCAGCAGTTCGGGACTAGCGGGAAAATACGAGCAGTACTTC.

This rearrangement joins TRBV9 to TRBJ2-2; tentatively, D is TRBD2 (7 bases). The CDR3 is made up of 16 amino acids. CDR1 and CDR2 (germline): SGDLS, YYNGEE. V was trimmed by 4 bases and J by 5 bases, leaving 18 bases between them. CDR3 loop: CASSPLGGGLTGELFF. CDR3 DNA: TGTGCCAGCAGCCCCTTAGGGGGGGGTTTGACCGGGGAGCTGTTTTTT.

V and J are TRBV27 and TRBJ2-7, with TRBD1 matching 10 bases. Trimming at V came to 9 bases and at J to 2 bases, leaving 7 bases not matched to a gene. Per the germline V gene, CDR1 is MNHEY and CDR2 is SMNVEV (reference sequence). This CDR3 has 14 amino acids. This CDR3 reads CASQTGGIPYEQYF. DNA for the CDR3: TGTGCCAGTCAGACAGGGGGCATACCCTACGAGCAGTACTTC.

Only a few counts were recorded for this clone. The V gene is TRBV28, the J gene TRBJ1-5, with D possibly matching TRBD1 (5 bases). V lost 2 bases and J lost 4, with 12 bases in between. The CDR3 is 15 amino acids. Germline assignment: CDR1 MDHEN and CDR2 SYDVKM. CDR3 nucleotides: TGTGCCAGCAGTTTACTACCAGGGCGTAATCAGCCCCAGCATTTT. Its translation is CASSLLPGRNQPQHF.

This chain connects TRBV7-6 to TRBJ2-1, with D perhaps TRBD1 (6 bases). Trimming pared 1 base from V and 4 bases from J, leaving 11 bases between. Per the germline V gene, CDR1 is SGHVS and CDR2 is FNYEAQ. The CDR3 length is 15 residues. In DNA, the CDR3 is TGTGCCAGCAGCTTAGTCGTGGGGGCATACAATGAGCAGTTCTTC. Encoded protein: CASSLVVGAYNEQFF.

The table lists this clone with a count of one. This sequence joins TRBV30 and TRBJ1-5, with D possibly TRBD1 on 5 matching bases. Germline V gives CDR1 GTSNPN, CDR2 SVGIG (reference sequence). This CDR3 comprises 15 residues. V shed 4 bases and J shed 0 bases, with 13 bases lying between them. The DNA of the CDR3 is TGTGCCTGGAATACGCAGGGCAGTAGCAATCAGCCCCAGCATTTT. Translated: CAWNTQGSSNQPQHF.

V usage is TRBV5-1 and J usage is TRBJ2-5, with D hard to call. The CDR3 is 17 residues long. Per germline, CDR1 SGHRS and CDR2 YFSETQ. The V end lost 1 base, the J end lost 1 base, and 17 bases lay between the germline ends. The CDR3, as DNA: TGCGCCAGCAGCTTGATGCCCTCAGGTGTTCGCCAAGAGACCCAGTACTTC. This gives the protein CASSLMPSGVRQETQYF.

The chain recombines TRBV10-3 with TRBJ2-7; D perhaps matches TRBD1 (6 bases). V was trimmed by 0 bases and J by 6 bases, leaving 12 bases between them. Germline lookup yields CDR1 ENHRY and CDR2 SYGVKD. This CDR3 contains 14 residues. CDR3: CAISESTGWGEQYF. Written as DNA, the CDR3 is TGTGCCATCAGTGAGTCTACAGGGTGGGGCGAGCAGTACTTC.

The chain employs TRBV7-2 and TRBJ2-5; maybe TRBD1 (6 bases). Per the germline V gene, CDR1 is SGHTA and CDR2 is FQGNSA. Between the trimmed V and J ends, which lost 1 base and 10 bases, there was a span of 19 bases. The CDR3 loop spans 15 amino acids. The CDR3 reads CASSLVGGLDGNQYF. The CDR3 DNA follows: TGTGCCAGCAGCTTAGTAGGGGGTCTGGACGGTAACCAGTACTTC.

V and J are TRBV9 and TRBJ2-1, with a possible D match to TRBD2 (6 bases). The CDR3 runs to 14 residues. Germline CDR1 and CDR2: SGDLS and YYNGEE. V was clipped by 0 bases and J by 9 bases, with 13 bases between them. This CDR3 reads CASSVDLGSGEQFF. In DNA, the CDR3 is TGTGCCAGCAGCGTAGATCTCGGGAGTGGTGAGCAGTTCTTC.

The chain is built from TRBV5-1 and TRBJ2-7; 10 positions agree with TRBD1. Germline V gene data show CDR1 as SGHRS and CDR2 as YFSETQ. The junction had 9 bases not matched to a gene; V was cut back by 2 bases and J by 7 bases. The CDR3 spans 15 residues. CDR3 sequence: CASSLTGQGGVEQYF. The CDR3 DNA sequence: TGCGCCAGCAGCTTAACCGGACAGGGGGGCGTGGAGCAGTACTTC.

This chain joins TRBV29-1 and TRBJ2-1; 10 nucleotides line up with TRBD1. The germline CDR1 and CDR2 sequences are SQVTM and ANQGSEA. The CDR3 consists of 13 residues. Unmatched junction bases numbered 6, after V lost 6 bases and J lost 7 bases. CDR3 sequence (DNA): TGCAGCGTCCCCCGGACAGGGGGGAATGAGCAGTTCTTC. The encoded protein is CSVPRTGGNEQFF.

This clone has a single count. CDR3 in DNA: TGTGCCAGCAGCGTAGGCATCAACCTTCAGTTCGCGAACACCGGGGAGCTGTTTTTT. Its translation is CASSVGINLQFANTGELFF. V gene TRBV9 combines with J gene TRBJ2-2; the D is unclear. CDR3 length: 19 residues. Germline V gene data show CDR1 as SGDLS and CDR2 as YYNGEE. The V gene lost 0 bases and the J gene lost 0 bases, with 18 bases spanning the gap.

The rearrangement links TRBV3-1 (or the pseudogene TRBV3-2) to TRBJ2-3, with a weak D call TRBD2 (5 bases). V was trimmed by 1 base and J by 5 bases, leaving 13 bases between them. The CDR3 is made up of 15 amino acids. Germline CDR1 and CDR2: LGHDT and YNNKEL (reference sequence). This CDR3 reads CASSQGWEIQDTQYF. In DNA form, the CDR3 reads TGTGCCAGCAGCCAAGGGTGGGAGATACAAGATACGCAGTATTTT.

This sequence joins TRBV5-1 and TRBJ1-4; tentative D call: TRBD1 (5 bases). The CDR3 spans 12 residues. Germline-derived CDR1 and CDR2 are SGHRS and YFSETQ. With 3 bases removed from V and 12 bases from J, the gap between germline ends came to 12 bases. CDR3 region: CASSSSGTELFF. In nucleotides, the CDR3 is TGCGCCAGCAGCTCCTCGGGGACTGAACTGTTTTTT.

J is TRBJ2-5 and V is TRBV5-1; D is possibly TRBD1 (5 bases). The CDR3 covers 13 residues. The ends were cut back, 4 bases at V and 2 bases at J, with 9 bases in the middle. Germline V gives CDR1 SGHRS, CDR2 YFSETQ. The CDR3 nucleotides read TGCGCCAGCAGCCCCGACAGACAAGAGACCCAGTACTTC. This encodes CASSPDRQETQYF. The entire variable domain, with the rest obtained from reference TRBV5-1 and TRBJ2-5, is as follows: KAGVTQTPRYLIKTRGQQVTLSCSPISGHRSVSWYQQTPGQGLQFLFEYFSETQRNKGNFPGRFSGRQFSNSRSEMNVSTLELGDSALYLCASSPDRQETQYFGPGTRLLVL.

The count of this clone is one. The genes are TRBV5-6 and TRBJ1-1; the D gene is possibly TRBD1 (6 bases). Trimming took off 5 bases at V and 0 bases at J, with 11 bases between the two ends. The length of the CDR3 is 14 residues. The germline V gene has CDR1 SGHDT and CDR2 YYEEEE. The CDR3 here is CASRQDRLNTEAFF. For the CDR3, the DNA is TGTGCCAGCAGACAAGACAGGTTGAACACTGAAGCTTTCTTT.

The rearrangement joins TRBV18 to TRBJ1-3; 9 bases are shared with TRBD1. The germline CDR1 and CDR2 sequences are KGHSH and LQKENI. This CDR3 is built from 15 residues. The J segment lost 4 bases and the V segment lost 3 bases, leaving 4 bases of the junction unmatched. This CDR3 reads CASSPTGTGGNTIYF. The CDR3 nucleotides read TGTGCCAGCTCACCGACCGGGACAGGGGGAAACACCATATATTTT.

V is TRBV19 and J is TRBJ2-5, with 13 nucleotides matching TRBD2. The CDR3 is made up of 15 amino acids. Germline assignment: CDR1 LNHDA and CDR2 SQIVND (reference sequence). J was trimmed by 3 bases and V by 9 bases; bases with no gene match: 7. The CDR3, as DNA: TGTGCCAGCCAAACTAGCGGGAGGGCCGAAGAGACCCAGTACTTC. The encoded protein is CASQTSGRAEETQYF. Combining the CDR3 with reference TRBV19 and TRBJ2-5 gives the whole variable domain DGGITQSPKYLFRKEGQNVTLSCEQNLNHDAMYWYRQDPGQGLRLIYYSQIVNDFQKGDIAEGYSVSREKKESFPLTVTSAQKNPTAFYLCASQTSGRAEETQYFGPGTRLLVL.

J is TRBJ1-5 and V is TRBV28, with TRBD1 matching 10 bases. The germline CDR1 and CDR2 sequences are MDHEN and SYDVKM. With V trimmed by 5 bases and J by 6 bases, 7 bases remained unmatched. The CDR3 consists of 15 residues. The CDR3, as DNA: TGTGCCAGCAGTCCCCACGGGACAGGGGCTCAGCCCCAGCATTTT. The encoded protein is CASSPHGTGAQPQHF.

This chain links TRBV11-1 with TRBJ2-3; a possible D gene is TRBD1 (5 bases). This CDR3 spans 14 amino acids. Trimming took off 1 base at V and 7 bases at J, with 12 bases between the two ends. Germline-derived CDR1 and CDR2 are SGHAT and FQDESV (reference sequence). CDR3 residues: CASSLGQGIHTQYF. Here the CDR3 DNA reads TGTGCCAGCAGCTTAGGGCAGGGAATACATACGCAGTATTTT.

The chain has TRBV7-8 and TRBJ2-7, with 7 bases lining up with TRBD1. Germline-derived CDR1 and CDR2 are SGHVS and FQNEAQ. J gave up 2 bases and V 2 bases, and 3 bases lay outside the gene matches. The CDR3 covers 14 residues. This CDR3 is CASSLRQGPYEQYF. CDR3 nucleotides: TGTGCCAGCAGCTTACGACAGGGTCCCTACGAGCAGTACTTC.